Each of the 32 T cell receptor beta chains below was sequenced from the same sample in a study of T cells in Graves' hyperthyroidism and ophthalmopathy. Researchers amplified the TCR beta CDR3 regions from RNA transcripts. HTBI primers were employed in a first-round RT-PCR of the TCR CDR3. TCRdb reprocessed the multiplex PCR reads via MiXCR and lists one record per CDR3 protein. Among 500,000 to 650,000 distinct CDR3 sequences, roughly 21% were seen once, and the ten largest hold roughly 44%. Sample: blood. These receptors originate from a man aged 35-49 years with Graves' ophthalmopathy.

The sample holds a few counts of this clonotype. The rearrangement joins TRBV7-9 to TRBJ2-6; possible D gene TRBD2, 5 bases. The CDR3 length is 18 residues. Germline V lookup: CDR1 SEHNR, CDR2 FQNEAQ (reference sequence). Trimming removed 5 bases from V and 1 base from J, with 18 bases in between. The CDR3 reads CASSLWLSARSGANVLTF. CDR3 coding DNA: TGTGCCAGCAGCCTTTGGCTTAGCGCCAGGTCTGGGGCCAACGTCCTGACTTTC.

The count of this clonotype is one. With a much larger clone just one base away, this may be a read error. The chain joins TRBV27 to TRBJ2-7, with TRBD1 matching over 9 bases. The CDR3 is 16 amino acids. Germline-derived CDR1 and CDR2 are MNHEY and SMNVEV (reference sequence). DNA for the CDR3: TGTGTCAGCACAGGACAGGGGACAGGACGAACCTACGAGCAGTACTTC. It is translated as CVSTGQGTGRTYEQYF.

This clonotype has ten or more counts. The rearrangement joins TRBV5-1 to TRBJ1-1, with D possibly TRBD1 on 5 matching bases. CDR3 length: 14 residues. Germline V CDR1 and CDR2: SGHRS, YFSETQ. V lost 0 bases and J lost 1, with 7 bases in between. This CDR3 reads CASSLGDWNTEAFF. CDR3 sequence (DNA): TGCGCCAGCAGCTTGGGGGACTGGAACACTGAAGCTTTCTTT. Variable domain in full (rest from reference TRBV5-1 and TRBJ1-1): KAGVTQTPRYLIKTRGQQVTLSCSPISGHRSVSWYQQTPGQGLQFLFEYFSETQRNKGNFPGRFSGRQFSNSRSEMNVSTLELGDSALYLCASSLGDWNTEAFFGQGTRLTVV.

In this sample, this clonotype turned up many times. This sequence joins TRBV2 and TRBJ1-1, with 7 nucleotides matching TRBD1. CDR1 SNHLY and CDR2 FYNNEI come from the germline V gene. This CDR3 is 22 amino acids long. V trimming: 10 bases; J trimming: 1 base; junction bases outside the gene matches: 33. Here the CDR3 reads CAILGGRGGRWGLGKPNTEAFF. The DNA for the CDR3 is TGTGCCATATTGGGGGGCAGAGGGGGCAGGTGGGGTCTCGGAAAACCGAACACTGAAGCTTTCTTT.

The chain joins TRBV6-2 or TRBV6-3 to TRBJ2-5; tentatively, D is TRBD1 (6 bases). Germline V gene lookup returns CDR1 MNHEY and CDR2 SVGEGT. Trimming took 6 bases from V and 4 from J, leaving 12 bases between them. The CDR3 is 13 amino acids. CDR3 in amino acids: CASRQTRGETQYF. As DNA, the CDR3 is TGTGCCAGCAGACAGACCAGGGGAGAGACCCAGTACTTC.

This chain links TRBV6-5 with TRBJ2-7; D possibly corresponds to TRBD2 (6 bases). CDR1 and CDR2 (germline): MNHEY, SVGAGI. This CDR3 region has 17 residues. The V and J ends lost 6 bases and 1 base respectively, with 22 bases between them. CDR3 DNA sequence: TGTGCCAGCAGCACCTCCCCTCCCGGGGCGGGGTCCTACGAGCAGTACTTC. Translation gives CASSTSPPGAGSYEQYF.

CDR3 DNA sequence: TGCAGCGTTGTAAGAGGGTCAGTAAGCAATGAGCAGTTCTTC. Protein sequence: CSVVRGSVSNEQFF. J is TRBJ2-1 and V is TRBV29-1, with D possibly TRBD2 on 5 matching bases. Germline loops: CDR1 SQVTM, CDR2 ANQGSEA. V gave up 4 bases and J gave up 6 bases, with 16 bases separating them. There are 14 residues in the CDR3.

The V gene is TRBV7-9, the J gene TRBJ2-7; unclear D gene. The CDR3 has 14 amino acids. V shed 4 bases and J shed 0 bases, with 10 bases lying between them. Germline V gene sequence: CDR1 SEHNR, CDR2 FQNEAQ (reference sequence). The CDR3 protein is CASSSILSSYEQYF. CDR3 DNA sequence: TGTGCCAGCAGCTCAATCCTAAGCTCCTACGAGCAGTACTTC.

This chain connects TRBV29-1 to TRBJ2-5; 7 positions match TRBD1. The V gene's germline CDR1 is SQVTM and CDR2 ANQGSEA. The junction had 5 bases not matched to a gene; V was cut back by 0 bases and J by 4 bases. The length of the CDR3 is 14 residues. The CDR3: CSVEERNRGETQYF. CDR3 bases: TGCAGCGTTGAAGAAAGAAACAGGGGAGAGACCCAGTACTTC.

The sample holds many counts of this clonotype. This sequence joins TRBV2 and TRBJ1-6; possible D gene TRBD1, 5 bases. Between the trimmed V and J ends, which lost 4 bases and 8 bases, there was a span of 21 bases. CDR3 length: 17 amino acids. Germline assignment: CDR1 SNHLY and CDR2 FYNNEI. CDR3 loop: CASSALGAAQQDSPLHF. Written as DNA, the CDR3 is TGTGCCAGCAGTGCCCTTGGGGCAGCCCAGCAGGATTCACCCCTCCACTTT.

The chain couples TRBV19 to TRBJ1-5; a weak D match, TRBD1 (5 bases). The CDR3 sequence is 13 residues long. The ends were cut back, 8 bases at V and 6 bases at J, with 14 bases in the middle. Germline V gene sequence: CDR1 LNHDA, CDR2 SQIVND (reference sequence). The CDR3 sequence is CASQSMQGQPQHF. Here the CDR3 DNA reads TGTGCCAGTCAATCGATGCAGGGTCAGCCCCAGCATTTT.

The rearrangement uses TRBV27 and TRBJ2-7; 11 nucleotides align to TRBD2. Trimming cost V 5 bases and J 6 bases; bases outside gene matches: 9. Germline CDR1 and CDR2: MNHEY and SMNVEV (reference sequence). The CDR3 contains 15 residues. CDR3 sequence (DNA): TGTGCCAGCAGTCCGCCGGGACTAGCGGCTCGCGAGCAGTACTTC. Amino acids: CASSPPGLAAREQYF.

The CDR3 nucleotides are TGTGCCAGCACCTCAGGACAGAACACTGAAGCTTTCTTT. Amino acid sequence: CASTSGQNTEAFF. The rearrangement uses TRBV6-1 and TRBJ1-1; weak D call: TRBD1 (5 bases). V was pared by 7 bases and J by 1 base, with 10 bases between. The CDR3 is 13 amino acids. Per the germline V gene, CDR1 is MNHNS and CDR2 is SASEGT.

The gene calls are TRBV13 and TRBJ2-3; TRBD2 agrees at 15 bases. The J segment lost 4 bases and the V segment lost 5 bases, leaving 25 bases of the junction unmatched. The V gene's germline CDR1 is PRHDT and CDR2 FYEKMQ (reference sequence). The CDR3 runs to 23 residues. CDR3 residues: CASSPKPRRTSGGAIFDADTQYF. In DNA, the CDR3 is TGTGCCAGCAGCCCTAAACCCCGCCGGACTAGCGGGGGGGCGATATTCGACGCAGATACGCAGTATTTT. Combining the CDR3 with reference TRBV13 and TRBJ2-3 gives the whole variable domain AAGVIQSPRHLIKEKRETATLKCYPIPRHDTVYWYQQGPGQDPQFLISFYEKMQSDKGSIPDRFSAQQFSDYHSELNMSSLELGDSALYFCASSPKPRRTSGGAIFDADTQYFGPGTRLTVL.

This clonotype has more than one count but fewer than ten. The chain recombines TRBV20-1 with TRBJ2-2; TRBD1 matches at 8 bases. In germline, CDR1 is DFQATT, CDR2 SNEGSKA (reference sequence). This CDR3 comprises 15 residues. V lost 5 bases to trimming and J lost 1 base; unmatched junction nucleotides: 6. CDR3 in DNA: TGCAGTGCTTCAGGGGGCTTGTGGAACACCGGGGAGCTGTTTTTT. Encoded protein: CSASGGLWNTGELFF.

The rearrangement uses TRBV5-1 and TRBJ1-2; D remains unclear. V was shortened by 1 base and J by 0 bases, with 10 bases between the two germline ends. CDR1 is SGHRS, CDR2 YFSETQ, per germline. The CDR3 consists of 15 residues. The CDR3 nucleotides are TGCGCCAGCAGCTTGAGGTCCCAAGCTAACTATGGCTACACCTTC. Amino acids: CASSLRSQANYGYTF.

The genes are TRBV4-2 and TRBJ2-2; possible D gene TRBD2, 7 bases. Germline CDR1 and CDR2: LGHNA and YNFKEQ. The CDR3 contains 18 residues. Trimming stripped 3 bases from V and 7 bases from J, with 24 bases between. The CDR3 nucleotides are TGTGCCAGCAGCCAGAGGGGGGGGGCCGGTGTCTCCTTCGGGGAGCTGTTTTTT. Its translation is CASSQRGGAGVSFGELFF.

The table lists this clonotype with a few counts. This rearrangement joins TRBV13 to TRBJ2-1; D call uncertain. CDR3 size: 13 residues. Germline V gene sequence: CDR1 PRHDT, CDR2 FYEKMQ (reference sequence). V gave up 0 bases and J gave up 8 bases, with 8 bases separating them. CDR3 nucleotide sequence: TGTGCCAGCAGCTTAGGCCCACTGGATGAGCAGTTCTTC. Its translation: CASSLGPLDEQFF.

This clonotype has a count of ten or more. V and J are TRBV20-1 and TRBJ2-7; tentatively, D is TRBD1 (6 bases). CDR1 DFQATT and CDR2 SNEGSKA come from the germline V gene (reference sequence). CDR3 length: 13 residues. V lost 5 bases and J 3 bases, leaving 14 bases between the germline ends. CDR3 in DNA: TGCAGTGCTGCAAGTCAGGGGAGCTACGAGCAGTACTTC. This sequence encodes CSAASQGSYEQYF.

This clonotype has a count of ten or more. The chain joins TRBV3-1 to TRBJ2-1; D is unclear. The germline gives CDR1 LGHDT, CDR2 YNNKEL (reference sequence). V dropped 3 bases and J dropped 0 bases, with 12 bases sitting between them. The CDR3 consists of 16 residues. The chain's CDR3 is CASSHHRPSSYNEQFF. The CDR3, as DNA: TGTGCCAGCAGCCACCACCGACCGAGCTCCTACAATGAGCAGTTCTTC.

Ten or more counts support this clonotype. The rearrangement uses TRBV18 and TRBJ2-5; D uncertain. Germline V gives CDR1 KGHSH, CDR2 LQKENI. V dropped 3 bases and J dropped 3 bases, with 8 bases sitting between them. The CDR3 loop spans 13 amino acids. CDR3 region: CASSPGQKETQYF. The CDR3 coding sequence is TGTGCCAGCTCACCGGGTCAGAAAGAGACCCAGTACTTC.

The chain combines TRBV12-3 or TRBV12-4 with TRBJ2-5, with 9 nucleotides matching TRBD2. Trimming cost V 7 bases and J 2 bases; bases outside gene matches: 8. This CDR3 has 15 amino acids. In DNA form, the CDR3 reads TGTGCCAGCACCCCCGGTAGCGGGGGTCAAGAGACCCAGTACTTC. Its protein product is CASTPGSGGQETQYF.

This clonotype has just a few counts. The chain is built from TRBV6-2 or TRBV6-3 and TRBJ2-7; TRBD1 might be the D (5 bases). This CDR3 region has 11 residues. With 7 bases removed from V and 3 bases from J, the gap between germline ends came to 7 bases. Germline CDR1 reads MNHEY; CDR2 reads SVGEGT. The CDR3 protein is CASTQGYEQYF. CDR3 sequence (DNA): TGTGCCAGCACCCAGGGCTACGAGCAGTACTTC.

V and J are TRBV9 and TRBJ2-7, with D possibly being TRBD1 (5 bases). The CDR3 spans 15 residues. The V gene's germline CDR1 is SGDLS and CDR2 YYNGEE. V was trimmed by 0 bases and J by 2 bases, leaving 12 bases between them. CDR3 sequence: CASSVGPGLTYEQYF. CDR3 DNA sequence: TGTGCCAGCAGCGTAGGGCCAGGGCTGACCTACGAGCAGTACTTC.

This clonotype showed up many times. V gene TRBV27 combines with J gene TRBJ2-3; D gene ambiguous. Germline V gives CDR1 MNHEY, CDR2 SMNVEV (reference sequence). Trimming took off 10 bases at V and 4 bases at J, with 21 bases between the two ends. This CDR3 contains 15 residues. The CDR3 loop reads CATSERLAFSDTQYF. The CDR3 DNA reads as TGTGCCACCTCCGAACGCTTAGCATTTTCAGATACGCAGTATTTT.

This rearrangement joins TRBV7-2 to TRBJ1-4, with a possible D match to TRBD1 (5 bases). Germline V lookup: CDR1 SGHTA, CDR2 FQGNSA. The germline V and J ends were trimmed by 5 bases and 0 bases, with 16 bases remaining between them. This CDR3 is built from 17 residues. CDR3 sequence (DNA): TGTGCCAGCAGCGGGCAGAGGGACCGCACAACTAATGAAAAACTGTTTTTT. Translation: CASSGQRDRTTNEKLFF.

The chain employs TRBV6-2 or TRBV6-3 and TRBJ2-3; 13 nucleotides match TRBD2. There are 16 residues in the CDR3. CDR1 and CDR2 (germline): MNHEY, SVGEGT. The junction had 5 bases not matched to a gene; V was cut back by 5 bases and J by 3 bases. CDR3 bases: TGTGCCAGCAGTGTCGGACTAGCGGGAGCGACAGATACGCAGTATTTT. As protein: CASSVGLAGATDTQYF.

V is TRBV27 and J is TRBJ2-1; 9 bases are a match to TRBD1. Germline-derived CDR1 and CDR2 are MNHEY and SMNVEV (reference sequence). The CDR3 length is 16 residues. J gave up 7 bases and V 1 base, and 8 bases lay outside the gene matches. CDR3 sequence: CASSLYGTGWRNEQFF. CDR3 DNA sequence: TGTGCCAGCAGTTTATATGGGACAGGGTGGAGGAATGAGCAGTTCTTC.

The V call is TRBV18, the J call TRBJ2-3; TRBD2 matches at 7 bases. V lost 4 bases and J lost 1; bases outside the gene matches: 11. CDR1 and CDR2 from the germline V gene are KGHSH and LQKENI. This CDR3 comprises 17 residues. CDR3 residues: CASSLLSGTSGTDTQYF. The CDR3, as DNA: TGTGCCAGCTCACTCCTAAGCGGGACGTCGGGCACAGATACGCAGTATTTT.

The chain uses TRBV20-1 and TRBJ2-6; no clear D gene. The CDR3 runs to 17 residues. V lost 6 bases to trimming and J lost 0 bases, with 18 bases between them. Germline CDR1 and CDR2: DFQATT and SNEGSKA (reference sequence). The CDR3 coding sequence is TGCAGTGCCATGGGCCCACCATCCCTCTCTGGGGCCAACGTCCTGACTTTC. Protein sequence: CSAMGPPSLSGANVLTF.

The rearrangement links TRBV6-2 or TRBV6-3 to TRBJ2-7; tentatively, D is TRBD1 (6 bases). The CDR3 is 14 amino acids. Germline values: CDR1 MNHEY, CDR2 SVGEGT. V was trimmed by 6 bases and J by 0 bases, leaving 12 bases between them. CDR3 sequence (DNA): TGTGCCAGCAGACGGACAGAGAGCTCCTACGAGCAGTACTTC. This translates into CASRRTESSYEQYF.

This clonotype was seen ten or more times. The chain joins TRBV27 to TRBJ2-7; D unclear. From germline, CDR1 is MNHEY and CDR2 SMNVEV (reference sequence). The CDR3 loop spans 18 amino acids. Deletions cut 6 bases from V and 5 bases from J, with 29 bases between. The CDR3 region is CASSQLPGGILSFDEQYF. CDR3 in DNA: TGTGCCAGCAGCCAACTTCCCGGCGGAATCCTCTCCTTTGACGAGCAGTACTTC.